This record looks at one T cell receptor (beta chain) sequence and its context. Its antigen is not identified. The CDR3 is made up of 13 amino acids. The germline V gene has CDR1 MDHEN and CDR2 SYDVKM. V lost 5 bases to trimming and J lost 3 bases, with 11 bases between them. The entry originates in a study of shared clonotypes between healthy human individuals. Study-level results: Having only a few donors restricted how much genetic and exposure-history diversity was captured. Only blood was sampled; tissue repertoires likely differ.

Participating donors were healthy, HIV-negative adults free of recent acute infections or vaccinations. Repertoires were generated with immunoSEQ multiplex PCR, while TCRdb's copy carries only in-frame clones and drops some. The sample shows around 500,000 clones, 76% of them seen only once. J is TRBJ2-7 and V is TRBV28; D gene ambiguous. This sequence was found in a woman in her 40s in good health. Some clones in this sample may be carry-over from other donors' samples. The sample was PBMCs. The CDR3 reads CASSPPLHYEQYF. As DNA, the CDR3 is TGTGCCAGCAGTCCTCCTCTACACTACGAGCAGTACTTC.